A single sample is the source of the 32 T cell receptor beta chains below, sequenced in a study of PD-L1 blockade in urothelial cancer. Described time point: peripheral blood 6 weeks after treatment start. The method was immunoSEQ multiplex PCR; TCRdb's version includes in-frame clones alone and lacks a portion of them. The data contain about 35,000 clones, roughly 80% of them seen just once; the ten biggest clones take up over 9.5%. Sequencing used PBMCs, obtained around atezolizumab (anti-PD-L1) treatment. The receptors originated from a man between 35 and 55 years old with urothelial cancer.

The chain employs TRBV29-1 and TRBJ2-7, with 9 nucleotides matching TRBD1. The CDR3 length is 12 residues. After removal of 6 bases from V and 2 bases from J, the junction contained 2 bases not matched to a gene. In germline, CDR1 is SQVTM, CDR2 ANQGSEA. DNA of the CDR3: TGCAGCGTCCGGGACAGGGCCTACGAGCAGTACTTC. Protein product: CSVRDRAYEQYF.

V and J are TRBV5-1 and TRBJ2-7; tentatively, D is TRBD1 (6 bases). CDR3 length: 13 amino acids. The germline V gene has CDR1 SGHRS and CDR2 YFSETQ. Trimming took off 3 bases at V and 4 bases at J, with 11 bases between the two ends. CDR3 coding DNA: TGCGCCAGCAGCTCAGGGGCGATATACGAGCAGTACTTC. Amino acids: CASSSGAIYEQYF.

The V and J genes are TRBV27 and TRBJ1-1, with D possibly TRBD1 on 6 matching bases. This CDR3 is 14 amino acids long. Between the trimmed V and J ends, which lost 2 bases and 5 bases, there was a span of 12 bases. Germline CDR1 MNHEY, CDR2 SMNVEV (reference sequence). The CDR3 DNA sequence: TGTGCCAGCAGTTTAGGGGGGGCAATTACTGAAGCTTTCTTT. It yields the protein CASSLGGAITEAFF.

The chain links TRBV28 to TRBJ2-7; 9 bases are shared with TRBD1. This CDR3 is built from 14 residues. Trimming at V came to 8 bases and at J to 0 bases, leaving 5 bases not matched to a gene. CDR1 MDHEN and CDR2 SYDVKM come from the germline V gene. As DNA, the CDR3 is TGTGCCAGCGCCCGGGACAGGGCCTCCTACGAGCAGTACTTC. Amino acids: CASARDRASYEQYF.

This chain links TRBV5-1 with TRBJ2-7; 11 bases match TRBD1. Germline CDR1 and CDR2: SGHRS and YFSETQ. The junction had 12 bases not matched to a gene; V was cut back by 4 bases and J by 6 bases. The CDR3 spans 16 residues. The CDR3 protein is CASSPLSSGTGGEQYF. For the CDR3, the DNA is TGCGCCAGCAGCCCACTGTCATCCGGGACAGGGGGCGAGCAGTACTTC.

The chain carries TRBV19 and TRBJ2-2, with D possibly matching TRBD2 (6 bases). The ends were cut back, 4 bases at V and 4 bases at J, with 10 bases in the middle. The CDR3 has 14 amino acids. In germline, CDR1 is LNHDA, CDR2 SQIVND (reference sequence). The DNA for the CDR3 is TGTGCCAGTAGTACGGTGCGGGGCACCGGGGAGCTGTTTTTT. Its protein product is CASSTVRGTGELFF.

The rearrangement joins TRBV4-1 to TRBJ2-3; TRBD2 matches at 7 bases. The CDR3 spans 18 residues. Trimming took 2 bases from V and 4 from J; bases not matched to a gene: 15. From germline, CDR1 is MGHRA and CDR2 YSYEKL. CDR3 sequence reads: CASSQTPLLASSSDTQYF. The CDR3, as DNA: TGCGCCAGCAGCCAAACCCCTTTACTAGCGTCATCATCAGATACGCAGTATTTT.

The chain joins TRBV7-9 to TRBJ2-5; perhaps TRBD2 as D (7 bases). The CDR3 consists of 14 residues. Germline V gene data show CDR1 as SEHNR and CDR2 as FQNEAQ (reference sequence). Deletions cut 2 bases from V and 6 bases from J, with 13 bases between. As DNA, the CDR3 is TGTGCCAGCAGCTTATCACAGGGAGGGAAGACCCAGTACTTC. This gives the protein CASSLSQGGKTQYF.

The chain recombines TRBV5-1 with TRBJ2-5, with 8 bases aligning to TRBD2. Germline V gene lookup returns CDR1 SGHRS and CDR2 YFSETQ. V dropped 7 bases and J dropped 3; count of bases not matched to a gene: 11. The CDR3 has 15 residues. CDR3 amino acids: CASRSPGAGEETQYF. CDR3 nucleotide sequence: TGCGCCAGCCGATCCCCGGGAGCGGGGGAAGAGACCCAGTACTTC.

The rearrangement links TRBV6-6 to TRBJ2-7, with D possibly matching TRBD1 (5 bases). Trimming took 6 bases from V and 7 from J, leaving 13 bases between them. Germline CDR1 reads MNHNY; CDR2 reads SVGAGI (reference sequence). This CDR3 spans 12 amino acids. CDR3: CASRDPQGEQYF. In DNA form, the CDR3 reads TGTGCCAGCAGGGACCCGCAGGGAGAGCAGTACTTC.

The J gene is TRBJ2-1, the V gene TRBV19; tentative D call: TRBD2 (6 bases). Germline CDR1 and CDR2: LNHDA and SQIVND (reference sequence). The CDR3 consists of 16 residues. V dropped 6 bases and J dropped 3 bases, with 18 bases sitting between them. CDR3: CASRDRSGGDYNEQFF. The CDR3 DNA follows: TGTGCCAGTAGGGACCGGAGCGGAGGGGACTACAATGAGCAGTTCTTC.

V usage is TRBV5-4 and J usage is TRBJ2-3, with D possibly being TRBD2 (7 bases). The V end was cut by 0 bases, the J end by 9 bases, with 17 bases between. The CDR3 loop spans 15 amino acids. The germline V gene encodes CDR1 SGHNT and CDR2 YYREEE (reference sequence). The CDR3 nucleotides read TGTGCCAGCAGCTTGGGAGGGAGGGGGGTCGCCACGCAGTATTTT. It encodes CASSLGGRGVATQYF.

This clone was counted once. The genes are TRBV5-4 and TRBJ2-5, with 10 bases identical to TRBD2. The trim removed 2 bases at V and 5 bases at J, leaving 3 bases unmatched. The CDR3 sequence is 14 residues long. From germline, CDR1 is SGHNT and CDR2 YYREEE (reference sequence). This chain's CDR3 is CASSFSGRLETQYF. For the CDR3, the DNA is TGTGCCAGCAGCTTTAGCGGGAGGTTGGAGACCCAGTACTTC.

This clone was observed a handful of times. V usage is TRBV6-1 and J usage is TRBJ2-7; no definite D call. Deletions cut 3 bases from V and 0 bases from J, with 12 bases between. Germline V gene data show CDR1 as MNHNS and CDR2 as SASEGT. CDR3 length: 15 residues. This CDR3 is CASSEAVLGSYEQYF. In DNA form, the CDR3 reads TGTGCCAGCAGTGAGGCGGTACTGGGCTCCTACGAGCAGTACTTC.

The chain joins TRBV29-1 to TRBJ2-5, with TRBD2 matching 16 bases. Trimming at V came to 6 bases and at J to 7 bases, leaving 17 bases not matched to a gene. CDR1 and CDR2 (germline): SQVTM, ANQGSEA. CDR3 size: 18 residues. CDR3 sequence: CSVAIGTSGRELSWTQYF. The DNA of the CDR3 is TGCAGCGTAGCAATCGGGACTAGCGGGAGGGAGTTATCTTGGACCCAGTACTTC.

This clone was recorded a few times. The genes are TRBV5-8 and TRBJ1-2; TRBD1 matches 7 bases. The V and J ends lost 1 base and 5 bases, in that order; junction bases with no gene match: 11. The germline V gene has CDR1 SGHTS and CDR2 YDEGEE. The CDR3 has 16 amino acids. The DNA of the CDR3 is TGTGCCAGCAGCTTGCTCTCAGGGGGAAAGGAATATGGCTACACCTTC. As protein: CASSLLSGGKEYGYTF.

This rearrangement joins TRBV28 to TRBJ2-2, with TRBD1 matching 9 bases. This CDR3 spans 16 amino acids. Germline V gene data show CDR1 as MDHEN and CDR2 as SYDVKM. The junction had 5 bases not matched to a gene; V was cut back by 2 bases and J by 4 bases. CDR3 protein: CASSLDTGGSTGELFF. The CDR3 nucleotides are TGTGCCAGCAGTTTAGACACAGGGGGCTCCACCGGGGAGCTGTTTTTT.

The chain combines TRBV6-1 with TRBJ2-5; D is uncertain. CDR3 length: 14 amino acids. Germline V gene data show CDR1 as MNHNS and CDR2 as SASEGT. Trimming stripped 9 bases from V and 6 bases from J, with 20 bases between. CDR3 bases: TGTGCCAGTGCCGCCGCGACATCGTCAAAGACCCAGTACTTC. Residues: CASAAATSSKTQYF.

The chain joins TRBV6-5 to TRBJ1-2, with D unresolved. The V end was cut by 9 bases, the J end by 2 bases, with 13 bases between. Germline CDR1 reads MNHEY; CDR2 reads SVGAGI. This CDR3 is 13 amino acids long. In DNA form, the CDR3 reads TGTGCCAGTGCGGACTTGCCGAACTATGGCTACACCTTC. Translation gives CASADLPNYGYTF.

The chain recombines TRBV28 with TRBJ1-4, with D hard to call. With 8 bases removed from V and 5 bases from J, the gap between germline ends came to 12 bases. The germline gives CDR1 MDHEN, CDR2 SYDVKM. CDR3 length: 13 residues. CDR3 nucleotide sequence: TGTGCCAGCCTCAACAGTGACAATGAAAAACTGTTTTTT. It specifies CASLNSDNEKLFF.

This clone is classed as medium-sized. The CDR3 DNA follows: TGTGCCTGGGAAGAGGGGGACGAGCAGTACTTC. It specifies CAWEEGDEQYF. The chain combines TRBV30 with TRBJ2-7, with TRBD1 as a possible D gene (6 bases). V lost 5 bases to trimming and J lost 5 bases, with 10 bases between them. Germline V gene data show CDR1 as GTSNPN and CDR2 as SVGIG (reference sequence). This CDR3 region has 11 residues. The entire variable domain, with the rest obtained from reference TRBV30 and TRBJ2-7, is as follows: SQTIHQWPATLVQPVGSPLSLECTVEGTSNPNLYWYRQAAGRGLQLLFYSVGIGQISSEVPQNLSASRPQDRQFILSSKKLLLSDSGFYLCAWEEGDEQYFGPGTRLTVT.

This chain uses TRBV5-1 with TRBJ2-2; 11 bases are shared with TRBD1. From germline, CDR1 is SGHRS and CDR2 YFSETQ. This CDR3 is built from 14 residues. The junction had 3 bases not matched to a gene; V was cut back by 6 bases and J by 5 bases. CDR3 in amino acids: CASTGTGGTGELFF. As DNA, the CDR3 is TGCGCCAGCACGGGGACAGGGGGGACCGGGGAGCTGTTTTTT.

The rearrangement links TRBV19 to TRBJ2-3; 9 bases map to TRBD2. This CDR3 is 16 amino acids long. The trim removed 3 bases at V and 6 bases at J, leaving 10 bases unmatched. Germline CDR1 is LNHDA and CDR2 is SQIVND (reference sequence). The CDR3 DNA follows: TGTGCCAGTAGTATCGGTGCGGGAGGGTTCATGGATACGCAGTATTTT. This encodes CASSIGAGGFMDTQYF.

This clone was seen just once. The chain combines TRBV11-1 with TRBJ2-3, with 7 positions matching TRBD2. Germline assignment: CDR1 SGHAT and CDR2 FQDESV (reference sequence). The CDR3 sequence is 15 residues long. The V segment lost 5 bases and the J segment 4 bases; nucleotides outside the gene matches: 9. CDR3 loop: CASSLVGGRSDTQYF. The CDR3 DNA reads TGTGCCAGCAGCCTCGTTGGCGGGAGATCAGATACGCAGTATTTT.

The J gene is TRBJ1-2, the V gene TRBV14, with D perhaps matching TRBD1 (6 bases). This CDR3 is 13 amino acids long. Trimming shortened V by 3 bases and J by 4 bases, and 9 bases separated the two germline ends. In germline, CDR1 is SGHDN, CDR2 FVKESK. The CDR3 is CASSQDSRYGYTF. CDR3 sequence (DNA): TGTGCCAGCAGCCAGGACAGCCGCTATGGCTACACCTTC.

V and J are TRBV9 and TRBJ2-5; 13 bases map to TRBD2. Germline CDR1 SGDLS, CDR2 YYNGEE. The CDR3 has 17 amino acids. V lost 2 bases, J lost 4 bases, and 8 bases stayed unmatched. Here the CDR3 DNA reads TGTGCCAGCAGCGTCGGGACTAGCGGGACGATCAGAGAGACCCAGTACTTC. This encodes CASSVGTSGTIRETQYF.

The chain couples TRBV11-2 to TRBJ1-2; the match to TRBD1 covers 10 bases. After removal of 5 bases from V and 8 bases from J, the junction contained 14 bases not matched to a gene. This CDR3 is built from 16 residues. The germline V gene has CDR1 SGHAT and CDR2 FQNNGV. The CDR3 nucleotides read TGTGCCAGCAGCGGTAGACTACCCGGGACAGGGGTAGGCTACACCTTC. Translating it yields CASSGRLPGTGVGYTF. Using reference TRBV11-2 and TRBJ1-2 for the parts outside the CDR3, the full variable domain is EAGVAQSPRYKIIEKRQSVAFWCNPISGHATLYWYQQILGQGPKLLIQFQNNGVVDDSQLPKDRFSAERLKGVDSTLKIQPAKLEDSAVYLCASSGRLPGTGVGYTFGSGTRLTVV.

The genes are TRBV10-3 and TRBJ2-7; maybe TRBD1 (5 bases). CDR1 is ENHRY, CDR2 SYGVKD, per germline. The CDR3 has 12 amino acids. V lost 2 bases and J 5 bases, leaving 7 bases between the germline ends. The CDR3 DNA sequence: TGTGCCATCAGTGAGGGGGCCGACGAGCAGTACTTC. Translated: CAISEGADEQYF.

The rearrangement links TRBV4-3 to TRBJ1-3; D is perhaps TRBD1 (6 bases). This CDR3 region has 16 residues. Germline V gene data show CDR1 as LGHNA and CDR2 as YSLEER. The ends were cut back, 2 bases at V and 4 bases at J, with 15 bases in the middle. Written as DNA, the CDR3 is TGCGCCAGCAGCCAAACCATCAGGGGAGGGGGAAACACCATATATTTT. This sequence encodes CASSQTIRGGGNTIYF.

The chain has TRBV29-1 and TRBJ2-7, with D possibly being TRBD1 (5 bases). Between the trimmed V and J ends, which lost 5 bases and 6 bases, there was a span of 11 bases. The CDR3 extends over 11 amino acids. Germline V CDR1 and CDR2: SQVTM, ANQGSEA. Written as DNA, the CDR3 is TGCAGCGTTTCCATAGGGGTCGAGCAGTACTTC. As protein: CSVSIGVEQYF.

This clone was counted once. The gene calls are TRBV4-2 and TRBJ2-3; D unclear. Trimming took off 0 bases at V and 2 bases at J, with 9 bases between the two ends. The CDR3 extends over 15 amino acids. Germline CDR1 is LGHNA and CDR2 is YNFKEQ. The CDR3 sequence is CASSQEAFLTDTQYF. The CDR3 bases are TGTGCCAGCAGCCAAGAAGCCTTCCTCACAGATACGCAGTATTTT.

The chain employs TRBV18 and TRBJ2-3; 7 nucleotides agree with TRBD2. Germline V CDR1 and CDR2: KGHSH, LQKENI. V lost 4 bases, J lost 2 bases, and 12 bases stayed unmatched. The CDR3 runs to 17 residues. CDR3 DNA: TGTGCCAGCTCACTGCTTGTGCGGGGGTCACACACAGATACGCAGTATTTT. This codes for CASSLLVRGSHTDTQYF.